One and the same sample provided the 4 T cell receptor beta chains below, sequenced in a study of TIL therapy for anti-PD-1-resistant metastatic lung cancer (dated by TCRdb to the early 2020s). Reading the label with the study, this specimen's time point is: pre-treatment sample, taken before nivolumab and TIL therapy. TCR beta CDR3 regions were amplified from genomic DNA with the immunoSEQ v3 hsTCRB kit using bias-controlled multiplex PCR. The immuneACCESS repertoire file appears here via TCRdb, limited to in-frame rearrangements. These files lack a portion of the clones; in checked studies, under half of the deficit traces to unresolved V genes, and the cause of the others is not known. This sample comprises about 59,000 clones, roughly 70% of them detected only once. The ten biggest clones cover about 2% of the sample. The input for sequencing was blood, taken at baseline. The source is a person aged 25-79 years with non-small cell lung cancer.

The chain combines TRBV11-2 with TRBJ2-7, with D possibly being TRBD1 (5 bases). The germline V gene encodes CDR1 SGHAT and CDR2 FQNNGV. V was clipped by 1 base and J by 3 bases, with 10 bases between them. This CDR3 comprises 14 residues. DNA of the CDR3: TGTGCCAGCAGCTTAGTCCTGGACAACTACGAGCAGTACTTC. The encoded protein is CASSLVLDNYEQYF.

The chain combines TRBV28 with TRBJ2-3, with unresolved D. This CDR3 contains 18 residues. Per germline, CDR1 MDHEN and CDR2 SYDVKM. The V end lost 3 bases, the J end lost 0 bases, and 19 bases lay between the germline ends. CDR3 residues: CASSFPAMATSSTDTQYF. The CDR3 DNA follows: TGTGCCAGCAGTTTCCCCGCCATGGCAACATCTAGCACAGATACGCAGTATTTT. The full variable domain, with the rest looked up from reference TRBV28 and TRBJ2-3, is DVKVTQSSRYLVKRTGEKVFLECVQDMDHENMFWYRQDPGLGLRLIYFSYDVKMKEKGDIPEGYSVSREKKERFSLILESASTNQTSMYLCASSFPAMATSSTDTQYFGPGTRLTVL.

The chain links TRBV5-4 to TRBJ2-3; 8 bases are a match to TRBD2. Germline CDR1 and CDR2: SGHNT and YYREEE (reference sequence). V lost 0 bases to trimming and J lost 7 bases; unmatched junction nucleotides: 10. The CDR3 is made up of 16 amino acids. This CDR3 reads CASSLVVGGAFNTQYF. The CDR3, as DNA: TGTGCCAGCAGCTTGGTGGTCGGGGGGGCATTCAATACGCAGTATTTT.

This chain joins TRBV9 and TRBJ2-5; 11 bases fit TRBD2. Unmatched junction bases numbered 4, after V lost 4 bases and J lost 5 bases. The length of the CDR3 is 14 residues. Germline CDR1 reads SGDLS; CDR2 reads YYNGEE. The CDR3 sequence is CASSFTSGGETQYF. CDR3 sequence (DNA): TGTGCCAGCAGCTTTACTAGCGGGGGTGAGACCCAGTACTTC. Together with reference TRBV9 and TRBJ2-5, the CDR3 gives the full variable domain: DSGVTQTPKHLITATGQRVTLRCSPRSGDLSVYWYQQSLDQGLQFLIQYYNGEERAKGNILERFSAQQFPDLHSELNLSSLELGDSALYFCASSFTSGGETQYFGPGTRLLVL.